This TCR beta chain was sequenced for a study of OX40 agonist ivuxolimab in advanced cancers. Study details: Ivuxolimab, an agonistic anti-OX40 (CD134) antibody, was given to patients. Two cutaneous melanoma patients and one hepatocellular carcinoma patient, three in all, had partial responses.

With 8 bases clipped from V and 4 bases from J, the junction kept 11 bases outside the gene matches. The V gene's germline CDR1 is MNHEY and CDR2 SVGAGI. The CDR3 covers 15 residues. The table lists this clone with a count of one. Its antigen remains unknown. General observations from the study: The antigen specificity of the peripheral T cells (those that were expanded) was not determined. There was clonal expansion of CD4+ and CD8+ blood T cells by week 6 at 0.1 to 3.0 mg/kg.

Clones were sequenced by immunoSEQ multiplex PCR, and TCRdb holds only the in-frame ones, with some missing. Among 45,000 or so clones, 80% to 90% were seen once, and the ten largest hold roughly 2.6%. The sequence came from an adult with an advanced solid tumor such as melanoma, head and neck, liver or kidney cancer. This chain links TRBV6-5 with TRBJ1-3, with 7 bases that match TRBD1. The material was CD4+ or CD8+ T cells sorted from blood, obtained in a trial of the OX40 agonist ivuxolimab. The CDR3 nucleotides are TGTGCCAGCGGAGCCCCTCGACAGGGAGGAAACACCATATATTTT. This translates into CASGAPRQGGNTIYF.